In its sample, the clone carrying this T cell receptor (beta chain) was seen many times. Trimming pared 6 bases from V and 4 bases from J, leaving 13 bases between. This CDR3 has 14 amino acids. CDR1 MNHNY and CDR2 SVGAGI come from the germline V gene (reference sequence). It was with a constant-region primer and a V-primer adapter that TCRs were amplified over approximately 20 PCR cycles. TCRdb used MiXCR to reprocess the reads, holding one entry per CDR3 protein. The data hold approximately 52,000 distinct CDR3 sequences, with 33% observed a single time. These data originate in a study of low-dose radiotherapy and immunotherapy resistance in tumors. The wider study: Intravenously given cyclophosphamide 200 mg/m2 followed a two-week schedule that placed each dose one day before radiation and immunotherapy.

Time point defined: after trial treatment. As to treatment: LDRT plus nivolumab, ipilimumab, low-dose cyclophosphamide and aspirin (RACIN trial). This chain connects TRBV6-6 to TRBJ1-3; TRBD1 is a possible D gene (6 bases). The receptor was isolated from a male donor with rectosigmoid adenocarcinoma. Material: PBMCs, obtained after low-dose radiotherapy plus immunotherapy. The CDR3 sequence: CASSKLQGGNTIYF. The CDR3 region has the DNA TGTGCCAGCAGCAAGCTCCAGGGGGGAAACACCATATATTTT.